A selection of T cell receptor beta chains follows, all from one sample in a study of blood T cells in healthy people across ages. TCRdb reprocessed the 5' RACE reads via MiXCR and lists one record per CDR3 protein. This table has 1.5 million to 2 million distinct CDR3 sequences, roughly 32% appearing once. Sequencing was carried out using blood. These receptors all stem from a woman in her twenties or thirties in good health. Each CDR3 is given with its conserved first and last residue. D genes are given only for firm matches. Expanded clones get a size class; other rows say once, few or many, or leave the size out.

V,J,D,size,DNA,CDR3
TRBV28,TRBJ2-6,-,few,TGTGCCAGCAGGGGCGCGGGATCTGGGGCCAACGTCCTGACTTTC,CASRGAGSGANVLTF
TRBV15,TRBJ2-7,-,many,TGTGCCACCAGGACCCTCCCAGAGGACTACGAGCAGTACTTC,CATRTLPEDYEQYF
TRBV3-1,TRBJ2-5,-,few,TGTGCCAGCAGCCAAGGGACCCCATCGGCCGAGACCCAGTACTTC,CASSQGTPSAETQYF
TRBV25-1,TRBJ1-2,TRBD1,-,TGTGCCAGCAGTGCAACGGGACAGGAGTACTATGGCTACACCTTC,CASSATGQEYYGYTF
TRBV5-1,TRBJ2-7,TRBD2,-,TGCGCCAGCAGCTCGCGGACTAGCGGGAGGGTAGACGAGCAGTACTTC,CASSSRTSGRVDEQYF
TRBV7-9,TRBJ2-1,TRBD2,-,TGTGCCAGCAGCGATTACCTAGCGGGGGGGTTTAGCGATGAGCAGTTCTTC,CASSDYLAGGFSDEQFF
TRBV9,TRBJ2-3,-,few,TGTGCCAGCAGCCCTCGGTCATTCACAGATACGCAGTATTTT,CASSPRSFTDTQYF
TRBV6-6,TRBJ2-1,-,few,TGTGCCAGCAGTTACGCGGCTAGCGTCCCCTACAATGAGCAGTTCTTC,CASSYAASVPYNEQFF
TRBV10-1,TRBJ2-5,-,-,TGCGCCAGCAGTGAGTTCTGGCTGGAGAGGGGGCAGTACTTC,CASSEFWLERGQYF
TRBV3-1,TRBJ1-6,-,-,TGTGCCAGCAGCCAGGGGACCGCGGCATCCCTCCACTTT,CASSQGTAASLHF
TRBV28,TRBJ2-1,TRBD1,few,TGTGCCGGCAGTTCACCGGGACAGTGGGACAATGAGCAGTTCTTC,CAGSSPGQWDNEQFF
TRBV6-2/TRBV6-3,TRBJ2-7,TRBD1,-,TGTGCCAGCCATCGCCCGGGACAGACGTACGAGCAGTACTTC,CASHRPGQTYEQYF
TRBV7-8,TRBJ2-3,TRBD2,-,TGTGCCAGCAGCTTAGATAGGGCTAGCGGGCCCACAGATACGCAGTATTTT,CASSLDRASGPTDTQYF
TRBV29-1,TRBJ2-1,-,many,TGCAGCGTTGATTGGGATGAGCAGTTCTTC,CSVDWDEQFF
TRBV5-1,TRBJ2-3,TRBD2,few,TGCGCCAGTTTCATGGGACTAGCGGGCACAGATACGCAGTATTTT,CASFMGLAGTDTQYF
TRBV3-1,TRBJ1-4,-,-,TGTGCCAGCAGCCAAGACGGCAGGAAGAATGAAAAACTGTTTTTT,CASSQDGRKNEKLFF
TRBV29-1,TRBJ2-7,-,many,TGCAGCGTTTCGGGGCTGGGCCCCTACGAGCAGTACTTC,CSVSGLGPYEQYF
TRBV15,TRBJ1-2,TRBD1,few,TGTGCCACCAGCAGCGACAGGGAAGGTCACTATGGCTACACCTTC,CATSSDREGHYGYTF
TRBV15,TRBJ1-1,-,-,TGTGCCACCAGCAGAGAAAGACAGAGGGGAGATGAAGCTTTCTTT,CATSRERQRGDEAFF
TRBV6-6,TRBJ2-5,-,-,TGTGCCAGCAGCCTCGTCTCTAGCCGGGAGACCCAGTACTTC,CASSLVSSRETQYF
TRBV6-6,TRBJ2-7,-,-,TGTGCCAGCAGCTCACAGGGGGGGGTCTCCTACGAGCAGTACTTC,CASSSQGGVSYEQYF
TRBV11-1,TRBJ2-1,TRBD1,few,TGTGCCAGCAGCTTGACAGGGCTCATGAATGAGCAGTTCTTC,CASSLTGLMNEQFF
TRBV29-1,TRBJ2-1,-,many,TGCAGCGTAGATAGGTCTTGGAATGAGCAGTTCTTC,CSVDRSWNEQFF
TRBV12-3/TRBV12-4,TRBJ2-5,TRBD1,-,TGTGCCAGCAATTTAGTCCCACAGGGGGGAGAGACCCAGTACTTC,CASNLVPQGGETQYF
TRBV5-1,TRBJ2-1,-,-,TGCGCCAGCAGCACCGCGGATGAGCAGTTCTTC,CASSTADEQFF
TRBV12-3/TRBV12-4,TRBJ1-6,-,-,TGTGCCAGCAGCCGATTGGGGTGGAATTCACCCCTCCACTTT,CASSRLGWNSPLHF
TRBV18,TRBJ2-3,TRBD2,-,TGTGCCAGCTCACCAGTGCGGGAGTATATCAATACGCAGTATTTT,CASSPVREYINTQYF
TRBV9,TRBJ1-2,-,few,TGTGCCAGCAGCGGGCTCCTCTCTGGCTATGGCTACACCTTC,CASSGLLSGYGYTF
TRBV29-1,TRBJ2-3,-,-,TGCAGCGTTGACGGGGTGGAGGATTTTAAATCGGATACGCAGTATTTT,CSVDGVEDFKSDTQYF
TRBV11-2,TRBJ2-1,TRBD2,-,TGTGCCAGCAGCGGGACTAGCGGGAGAGTTTACAATGAGCAGTTCTTC,CASSGTSGRVYNEQFF
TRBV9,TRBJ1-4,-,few,TGTGCCAGCAGCGCCCGGGACGGGAGCGAAAAACTGTTTTTT,CASSARDGSEKLFF
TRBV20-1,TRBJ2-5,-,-,TGCAGTGCTAGAGATTCCCAGGGGCGGCAGACCCAGTACTTC,CSARDSQGRQTQYF
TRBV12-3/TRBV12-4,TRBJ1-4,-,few,TGTGCCAGCAGTCGGGGGGGGTCCGGAGGGCCTGAAAAACTGTTTTTT,CASSRGGSGGPEKLFF
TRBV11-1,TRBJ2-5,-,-,TGTGCCAGCAGTCGACAGGAGGAGACCCAGTACTTC,CASSRQEETQYF
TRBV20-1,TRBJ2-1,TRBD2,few,TGCAGTGCGGTAGGACTAGCGGGGGGTAGCTCCTACAATGAGCAGTTCTTC,CSAVGLAGGSSYNEQFF
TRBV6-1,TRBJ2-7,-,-,TGTGCCAGCAGTGTCTCCAGGGGCGAGCAGTACTTC,CASSVSRGEQYF